The 32 T cell receptor beta chains presented below share a single source sample, sequenced in a study of vaccination and CD4 T cells after COVID-19 (dated by TCRdb to 2021 to 2024). These receptors have no identified antigens. Library method: PCR. TCRdb records Illumina iSeq 100 as the sequencer. DNA from cultured CD4+ T cells underwent TCR sequencing with the Oncomine TCR Beta short-read assay at the Johns Hopkins FTIC core. The public reads were run again by TCRdb, first through fastp at Q25 and then through MiXCR, and only productive beta chains were kept. Each record represents a unique CDR3 protein, reported with the most common genes and DNA among its rows. The sample records tens of thousands of distinct CDR3 sequences, roughly 64% of which are singletons. The ten top clones hold over 7.5% of the sample. The treatment or condition label, read with the paper, signifies: roughly 10-day PBMC culture with coronavirus spike peptide pools or control peptides (ViraFEST assay).

Sequenced: CD4+ T cells from blood, cultured in vitro. Every receptor here comes from a human donor who had recovered from COVID-19.

This chain uses TRBV20-1 with TRBJ1-2; D ambiguous. Trimming cost V 0 bases and J 5 bases, with 10 bases left between them. The germline CDR1 and CDR2 sequences are DFQATT and SNEGSKA (reference sequence). The CDR3 is made up of 13 amino acids. Written as DNA, the CDR3 is TGCAGTGCTAGAGAATACACGGCTTATGGCTACACCTTC. Translated, it gives CSAREYTAYGYTF.

This clonotype was observed a few times. The V gene is TRBV19, the J gene TRBJ1-5; D not certain. Germline V lookup: CDR1 LNHDA, CDR2 SQIVND (reference sequence). This CDR3 spans 13 amino acids. V dropped 3 bases and J dropped 7 bases, with 10 bases sitting between them. The CDR3 here is CASSMTERQPQHF. The CDR3 DNA reads TGTGCCAGTAGTATGACCGAGAGACAGCCCCAGCATTTT.

The V gene is TRBV6-1, the J gene TRBJ2-1; D perhaps matches TRBD2 (5 bases). TRBJ2-7 explains the end of the DNA better; the J call may be wrong. The CDR3 extends over 14 amino acids. Germline V gives CDR1 MNHNS, CDR2 SASEGT. The CDR3 is CASSEDGVSDEQYF. The CDR3, as DNA: TGTGCCAGCAGTGAAGACGGGGTCAGTGACGAGCAGTACTTC.

V and J are TRBV6-1 and TRBJ2-5, with 10 bases identical to TRBD1. Trimming took 7 bases from V and 2 from J; bases not matched to a gene: 7. This CDR3 is built from 15 residues. CDR1 and CDR2 from the germline V gene are MNHNS and SASEGT. DNA for the CDR3: TGTGCCAGCACTCCCGGGACAGGGGCACAAGAGACCCAGTACTTC. Residues: CASTPGTGAQETQYF.

The chain recombines TRBV6-1 with TRBJ1-5; D gene ambiguous. Trimming removed 5 bases from V and 0 bases from J, with 11 bases in between. Germline V gives CDR1 MNHNS, CDR2 SASEGT. The CDR3 length is 15 residues. The CDR3 loop is CASSTLGYSNQPQHF. As DNA, the CDR3 is TGTGCCAGCAGTACGCTAGGTTATAGCAATCAGCCCCAGCATTTT.

This clonotype was counted once. This chain joins TRBV28 and TRBJ1-5, with 8 bases that match TRBD1. The CDR3 loop spans 12 amino acids. J was trimmed by 15 bases and V by 6 bases; bases with no gene match: 10. Germline V gene data show CDR1 as MDHEN and CDR2 as SYDVKM. The chain's CDR3 is CASRGTGTGLHF. Written as DNA, the CDR3 is TGTGCCAGCAGGGGAACCGGGACAGGTTTGCATTTT.

The rearrangement links TRBV27 to TRBJ2-3; D possibly uses TRBD1 or TRBD2 (5 bases each). This CDR3 region has 16 residues. Germline V gene lookup returns CDR1 MNHEY and CDR2 SMNVEV (reference sequence). Trimming removed 7 bases from V and 2 bases from J, with 19 bases in between. CDR3 DNA: TGTGCCAGCACTGAGACGGGGACGTCTTACACAGATACGCAGTATTTT. Residues: CASTETGTSYTDTQYF.

This CDR3 is CASRTDRGNRNSPLHF. The DNA for the CDR3 is TGTGCCAGCAGGACTGACAGGGGTAATCGTAATTCACCCCTCCACTTT. This chain joins TRBV28 and TRBJ1-6, with 8 bases fitting TRBD1. The germline V gene encodes CDR1 MDHEN and CDR2 SYDVKM. V lost 6 bases and J lost 6; bases outside the gene matches: 10. The CDR3 is 16 residues long.

The chain has TRBV20-1 and TRBJ2-7; the match to TRBD2 covers 9 bases. The germline V gene has CDR1 DFQATT and CDR2 SNEGSKA (reference sequence). Unmatched junction bases numbered 17, after V lost 0 bases and J lost 5 bases. This CDR3 is 18 amino acids long. Here the CDR3 reads CSARDPAALAGYVNEQYF. DNA of the CDR3: TGCAGTGCTAGAGATCCAGCCGCGCTAGCGGGATATGTCAACGAGCAGTACTTC.

The chain has TRBV11-3 and TRBJ1-1; D remains unclear. CDR3 length: 13 residues. Trimming took off 5 bases at V and 1 base at J, with 8 bases between the two ends. Germline V gene lookup returns CDR1 SGHNT and CDR2 YENEEA. The CDR3, as DNA: TGTGCCAGCAGCACCAACAGGAACACTGAAGCTTTCTTT. This gives the protein CASSTNRNTEAFF. The whole variable domain, filled in from reference TRBV11-3 and TRBJ1-1, reads EAGVVQSPRYKIIEKKQPVAFWCNPISGHNTLYWYLQNLGQGPELLIRYENEEAVDDSQLPKDRFSAERLKGVDSTLKIQPAELGDSAVYLCASSTNRNTEAFFGQGTRLTVV.

In its sample, this clonotype ranks as medium-sized. The chain is built from TRBV20-1 and TRBJ1-2; TRBD1 is a possible D gene (5 bases). V was shortened by 2 bases and J by 0 bases, with 13 bases between the two germline ends. This CDR3 has 15 residues. CDR1 is DFQATT and CDR2 is SNEGSKA in the germline V gene (reference sequence). The chain's CDR3 is CSARPHKGPNYGYTF. The CDR3 DNA reads as TGCAGTGCTAGACCCCACAAGGGGCCTAACTATGGCTACACCTTC.

This chain joins TRBV12-3 or TRBV12-4 and TRBJ1-2; no clear D gene. This CDR3 has 14 amino acids. The V end lost 2 bases, the J end lost 1 base, and 8 bases lay between the germline ends. The chain's CDR3 is CASSLLRFNYGYTF. The DNA of the CDR3 is TGTGCCAGCAGTTTACTCCGCTTTAACTATGGCTACACCTTC.

This clonotype was counted a few times. The chain couples TRBV7-2 to TRBJ1-1; the D is unclear. Looked up from germline, CDR1 is SGHTA and CDR2 is FQGNSA. There are 14 residues in the CDR3. Trimming removed 1 base from V and 1 base from J, with 7 bases in between. The CDR3 spells CASSLGPANTEAFF. CDR3 coding DNA: TGTGCCAGCAGCTTAGGTCCGGCGAACACTGAAGCTTTCTTT.

The CDR3 region is CASSPDRGDNEQFF. In nucleotides, the CDR3 is TGCGCCAGCAGCCCGGACAGGGGGGACAATGAGCAGTTCTTC. The chain couples TRBV5-1 to TRBJ2-1, with TRBD1 matching over 10 bases. V gave up 4 bases and J gave up 5 bases; unmatched junction bases: 3. The CDR3 covers 14 residues. Germline lookup yields CDR1 SGHRS and CDR2 YFSETQ.

The rearrangement joins TRBV10-3 to TRBJ2-2, with 8 bases that match TRBD2. The V segment lost 4 bases and the J segment 1 base; nucleotides outside the gene matches: 2. Germline V lookup: CDR1 ENHRY, CDR2 SYGVKD. This CDR3 region has 15 residues. The CDR3 DNA reads TGTGCCATCAGTGGGCTAGCGGGGAACACCGGGGAGCTGTTTTTT. Protein: CAISGLAGNTGELFF.

This clonotype is large by share. The chain combines TRBV19 with TRBJ1-3; D remains ambiguous. Trimming stripped 6 bases from V and 0 bases from J, with 12 bases between. CDR3 length: 15 residues. From germline, CDR1 is LNHDA and CDR2 SQIVND (reference sequence). CDR3 amino acids: CASSLQYFSGNTIYF. CDR3 nucleotide sequence: TGTGCCAGTAGCTTGCAGTACTTCTCTGGAAACACCATATATTTT.

This clonotype was counted only a few times. V and J are TRBV15 and TRBJ2-2, with TRBD1 as a possible D gene (6 bases). V was cut by 3 bases and J by 0 bases, with 8 bases left in between. Germline values: CDR1 LNHNV, CDR2 YYDKDF (reference sequence). This CDR3 is 15 amino acids long. CDR3 coding DNA: TGTGCCACCAGCAGGGACAGAACGAACACCGGGGAGCTGTTTTTT. Its translation: CATSRDRTNTGELFF. Using reference TRBV15 and TRBJ2-2 for the parts outside the CDR3, the full variable domain is DAMVIQNPRYQVTQFGKPVTLSCSQTLNHNVMYWYQQKSSQAPKLLFHYYDKDFNNEADTPDNFQSRRPNTSFCFLDIRSPGLGDTAMYLCATSRDRTNTGELFFGEGSRLTVL.

This sequence joins TRBV7-2 and TRBJ2-1, with D maybe TRBD1 (6 bases). Germline V lookup: CDR1 SGHTA, CDR2 FQGNSA. CDR3 size: 12 residues. V was shortened by 5 bases and J by 15 bases, with 17 bases between the two germline ends. CDR3 nucleotides: TGTGCCAGCAGCCTCACAGGGCGTGAGGTGTTCTTC. The encoded protein is CASSLTGREVFF.

J is TRBJ1-1 and V is TRBV14; 7 positions agree with TRBD1. CDR3 length equals 16 residues. Germline values: CDR1 SGHDN, CDR2 FVKESK. V trimming: 0 bases; J trimming: 0 bases; junction bases outside the gene matches: 4. In nucleotides, the CDR3 is TGTGCCAGCAGCCAAGATTTGGGACAGCTGAACACTGAAGCTTTCTTT. This encodes CASSQDLGQLNTEAFF.

This sequence joins TRBV7-9 and TRBJ2-3; 14 positions match TRBD2. The CDR3 runs to 17 residues. The V gene's germline CDR1 is SEHNR and CDR2 FQNEAQ (reference sequence). J lost 0 bases, V lost 4 bases, and 3 bases had no gene match. CDR3 nucleotide sequence: TGTGCCAGCAGCTCGGGACTAGCGGGAGCCAGCACAGATACGCAGTATTTT. Amino acid sequence: CASSSGLAGASTDTQYF. Looking up the rest from reference TRBV7-9 and TRBJ2-3 gives the full variable domain: DTGVSQNPRHKITKRGQNVTFRCDPISEHNRLYWYRQTLGQGPEFLTYFQNEAQLEKSRLLSDRFSAERPKGSFSTLEIQRTEQGDSAMYLCASSSGLAGASTDTQYFGPGTRLTVL.

This clonotype has only a few counts. The chain recombines TRBV27 with TRBJ2-2; no firm D call. There are 15 residues in the CDR3. Trimming took 2 bases from V and 6 from J, leaving 13 bases between them. Looked up from germline, CDR1 is MNHEY and CDR2 is SMNVEV (reference sequence). The CDR3 protein is CASSLRQQRAGELFF. For the CDR3, the DNA is TGTGCCAGCAGTTTAAGGCAGCAAAGGGCCGGGGAGCTGTTTTTT.

The chain uses TRBV7-9 and TRBJ2-5; 10 nucleotides match TRBD1. Germline V gene data show CDR1 as SEHNR and CDR2 as FQNEAQ (reference sequence). Trimming took 5 bases from V and 2 from J; bases not matched to a gene: 8. The CDR3 is 16 residues long. The CDR3 loop reads CASSPRDRGRQETQYF. DNA of the CDR3: TGTGCCAGCAGCCCCCGGGACAGGGGAAGGCAAGAGACCCAGTACTTC. The variable domain in full, with the rest retrieved from reference TRBV7-9 and TRBJ2-5, is DTGVSQNPRHKITKRGQNVTFRCDPISEHNRLYWYRQTLGQGPEFLTYFQNEAQLEKSRLLSDRFSAERPKGSFSTLEIQRTEQGDSAMYLCASSPRDRGRQETQYFGPGTRLLVL.

This rearrangement joins TRBV6-1 to TRBJ1-5, with a tentative D call TRBD1 (5 bases). CDR3 length equals 13 residues. Germline V gene lookup returns CDR1 MNHNS and CDR2 SASEGT. V was pared by 7 bases and J by 2 bases, with 9 bases between. The CDR3 spells CASTSTGNQPQHF. In nucleotides, the CDR3 is TGTGCCAGCACGTCGACAGGCAATCAGCCCCAGCATTTT.

V is TRBV7-2 and J is TRBJ2-5; TRBD1 or TRBD2 may be the D gene (5 bases each). V was clipped by 5 bases and J by 5 bases, with 12 bases between them. The germline V gene has CDR1 SGHTA and CDR2 FQGNSA. The CDR3 is 13 residues long. CDR3 in amino acids: CASSLGAVETQYF. CDR3 in DNA: TGTGCCAGCAGCCTCGGGGCGGTGGAGACCCAGTACTTC.

This chain uses TRBV5-1 with TRBJ1-1; no firm D call. V was pared by 3 bases and J by 2 bases, with 14 bases between. CDR1 and CDR2 (germline): SGHRS, YFSETQ. The CDR3 runs to 15 residues. CDR3 coding DNA: TGCGCCAGCAGCTCCGCGCCGGGTCCAAACACTGAAGCTTTCTTT. Amino acids: CASSSAPGPNTEAFF.

The rearrangement links TRBV6-5 to TRBJ1-5; D gene ambiguous. Trimming cost V 0 bases and J 5 bases, with 8 bases left between them. Germline-derived CDR1 and CDR2 are MNHEY and SVGAGI. The CDR3 consists of 14 residues. The CDR3 is CASSYSEGYQPQHF. CDR3 DNA: TGTGCCAGCAGTTACTCGGAGGGTTATCAGCCCCAGCATTTT.

The chain is built from TRBV20-1 and TRBJ1-1; 7 bases match TRBD1. With V trimmed by 3 bases and J by 1 base, 11 bases remained unmatched. The CDR3 extends over 16 amino acids. The germline V gene has CDR1 DFQATT and CDR2 SNEGSKA (reference sequence). Here the CDR3 DNA reads TGCAGTGCTAGTGATCCCACCAGGACAGGGAACACTGAAGCTTTCTTT. Amino acids: CSASDPTRTGNTEAFF.

V and J are TRBV6-2 or TRBV6-3 and TRBJ2-1; D perhaps matches TRBD2 (5 bases). CDR1 and CDR2 from the germline V gene are MNHEY and SVGEGT. This CDR3 comprises 12 residues. The CDR3 spells CVYQARGNEQFF. DNA for the CDR3: TGTGTCTACCAAGCCCGGGGAAATGAGCAGTTCTTC.

J is TRBJ1-3 and V is TRBV7-2, with a possible D match to TRBD1 (5 bases). This CDR3 is built from 15 residues. CDR1 is SGHTA and CDR2 is FQGNSA in the germline V gene. Trimming took 2 bases from V and 3 from J, leaving 11 bases between them. CDR3 residues: CASSLIGAGGNTIYF. The CDR3 nucleotides are TGTGCCAGCAGCTTAATAGGGGCCGGTGGAAACACCATATATTTT.

In its sample, this clonotype was seen a few times. The gene calls are TRBV15 and TRBJ2-3; 8 positions agree with TRBD2. Germline loops: CDR1 LNHNV, CDR2 YYDKDF (reference sequence). Losses at the gene ends were 8 bases for V and 6 bases for J; bases not matched to a gene: 10. The CDR3 totals 14 residues. The CDR3 spells CATGRGGWVDTQYF. The CDR3 bases are TGTGCCACCGGACGCGGGGGGTGGGTTGATACGCAGTATTTT.

The chain links TRBV7-2 to TRBJ2-7; 16 positions agree with TRBD2. The germline CDR1 and CDR2 sequences are SGHTA and FQGNSA. The V and J ends lost 5 bases and 2 bases, in that order; junction bases with no gene match: 6. The CDR3 runs 17 residues. In DNA, the CDR3 is TGTGCCAGCAGCGACCCGGGACTAGCGGGAGGGCCCTACGAGCAGTACTTC. As protein: CASSDPGLAGGPYEQYF. The full variable domain, in which reference TRBV7-2 and TRBJ2-7 provide the parts outside the CDR3, is GAGVSQSPSNKVTEKGKDVELRCDPISGHTALYWYRQSLGQGLEFLIYFQGNSAPDKSGLPSDRFSAERTGGSVSTLTIQRTQQEDSAVYLCASSDPGLAGGPYEQYFGPGTRLTVT.

The J gene is TRBJ2-5, the V gene TRBV7-3, with D perhaps TRBD1 (6 bases). Trimming removed 3 bases from V and 5 bases from J, with 10 bases in between. Germline V gives CDR1 SGHTA, CDR2 FQGTGA. This CDR3 spans 13 amino acids. The CDR3 bases are TGTGCCAGCAGCTTTTCGAGGGGGGAGACCCAGTACTTC. This sequence encodes CASSFSRGETQYF.